This TCR beta chain was retrieved from a study of T cell changes during pregnancy in multiple sclerosis (dated 2019 in TCRdb). Concerning the study at large: The study examined how the T cell repertoire changed over the course of pregnancy in women with multiple sclerosis.

The library was obtained by the immunoSEQ multiplex PCR assay. Not all clones reach the TCRdb copy of this immuneACCESS table, which keeps in-frame sequences only. Checked studies attribute under half of the gap to unresolved V genes and leave the rest unexplained. Across this sample there are around 38,000 clones, with approximately 92% seen only once. 5.5% of the sample is held by the ten biggest clonotypes. From the cysteine through the phenylalanine, the CDR3 covers 15 amino acids. Solely the CDR3 DNA is kept, with 45 bases framed from the first base. CDR1 LNHDA and CDR2 SQIVND were looked up in the germline V gene (reference sequence). Trimming takes 3 bases off V and 1 base off J; junction bases not matched to a gene: 4. Concerning this clone: Its recognized antigen is unknown. Qualities for individual bases were not recorded, and no much larger clone is one base off.

The sequence is built from TRBV19 and TRBJ2-7, and 9 bases in between align with TRBD2. The TCR originated in a female donor with multiple sclerosis, enrolled in a pregnancy study. The sample here was CD8+ T cells from peripheral blood mononuclear cells, taken in the third trimester of pregnancy. The DNA sequence is as follows: TGTGCCAGTAGTATTAGTCTAGCGGGATCCTACGAGCAGTACTTC. Its protein is CASSISLAGSYEQYF.